This entry concerns a single T cell receptor beta chain. Its antigen remains unidentified. This specimen belongs to a study of post-analysis software for immune sequencing data. Study conclusions and caveats: Controls showed lower frequencies than patients for 5 or 6 TRBV segments, and TRBV5-6, TRBV5-1 and TRBV20-1 were among these.

cDNA libraries for TCR beta contained unique molecular identifiers. Each CDR3 protein gets one entry after TCRdb re-called the PCR reads with MiXCR. Among some 690,000 distinct CDR3 sequences listed, approximately 59% were seen once. The CDR3 sequence is 15 residues long. V was trimmed by 0 bases and J by 7 bases, leaving 15 bases between them. Germline lookup yields CDR1 LNHNV and CDR2 YYDKDF (reference sequence). The receptor was isolated from a girl aged 2 to 10 with multiple sclerosis. The sequenced sample consisted of blood. This sequence joins TRBV15 and TRBJ2-5, with a weak D call TRBD1 (6 bases). The CDR3 region is CATSRDQARGRTQYF. The CDR3 DNA reads TGTGCCACCAGCAGAGATCAAGCCAGGGGTCGGACCCAGTACTTC.